This is a list of T cell receptor beta chains from one sample in a study of cytomegalovirus exposure and HLA in healthy donors. Sequencing was performed with immunoSEQ multiplex PCR; in TCRdb, only in-frame clones are kept and a portion is missing. The repertoire holds roughly 200,000 clones, with about nine tenths as singletons. Material: PBMCs. The receptors were gathered from a man younger than 45 in good health and CMV-seronegative. CDR3s include the opening cysteine and the closing phenylalanine or tryptophan. A D gene is named only where the DNA matches it firmly. The size of a clone is reported for some rows only, either as once, few or many, or as a class for expanded clones.

d_gene,abundance,len,j_gene,v_gene,CDR3aa,CDR3nt
.,.,16,TRBJ1-4,TRBV7-9,CASSLGRQFMGEKLFF,TGTGCCAGCAGCTTAGGTAGACAGTTCATGGGTGAAAAACTGTTTTTT
.,.,16,TRBJ2-7,TRBV6-5,CASSYSPRRYSYEQYF,TGTGCCAGCAGCTACTCCCCCCGGAGATACTCCTACGAGCAGTACTTC
TRBD2,.,15,TRBJ2-5,TRBV6-6,CAASPSGGFGETQYF,TGTGCCGCGTCCCCTAGCGGGGGGTTTGGGGAGACCCAGTACTTC
TRBD1,.,18,TRBJ1-5,TRBV7-2,CASSLRGQGHVSNQPQHF,TGTGCCAGCAGCTTAAGAGGACAGGGCCACGTGAGCAATCAGCCCCAGCATTTT
TRBD2,.,16,TRBJ2-5,TRBV7-7,CASSSGTSGNQETQYF,TGTGCTAGCAGCTCAGGGACTAGCGGTAACCAAGAGACCCAGTACTTC
TRBD2,.,18,TRBJ2-1,TRBV27,CASSFRLAGDGTYNEQFF,TGTGCCAGCAGTTTCAGACTAGCGGGAGATGGCACCTACAATGAGCAGTTCTTC
.,.,15,TRBJ2-7,TRBV11-1,CASSLGGGIGYEQYF,TGTGCCAGCAGCTTAGGAGGGGGTATTGGCTACGAGCAGTACTTC
.,.,13,TRBJ2-2,TRBV5-5,CASSLDWSGELFF,TGTGCCAGCAGCTTGGACTGGTCCGGGGAGCTGTTTTTT
TRBD2,.,16,TRBJ2-1,TRBV7-8,CASSPRTSGGGNEQFF,TGTGCCAGCAGCCCCCGGACTAGCGGGGGAGGTAATGAGCAGTTCTTC
.,.,13,TRBJ2-3,TRBV2,CAGGFSSPDTQYF,TGTGCCGGAGGGTTCAGCTCCCCAGATACGCAGTATTTT
TRBD2,.,19,TRBJ2-3,TRBV4-2,CASSQDLSGGVIRTDTQYF,TGTGCCAGCAGCCAAGATCTTAGCGGGGGCGTTATTCGCACAGATACGCAGTATTTT
TRBD2,.,15,TRBJ2-7,TRBV5-5,CASSPTSGSSYEQYF,TGTGCCAGCAGCCCCACTAGCGGGAGCTCCTACGAGCAGTACTTC
TRBD1,.,15,TRBJ2-7,TRBV6-5,CASSYGTGGTYEQYF,TGTGCCAGCAGTTACGGGACAGGGGGGACCTACGAGCAGTACTTC
TRBD1,.,14,TRBJ1-2,TRBV10-1,CASRTGTGRLGYTF,TGCGCCAGCAGAACCGGGACAGGGCGGTTGGGCTACACCTTC
TRBD1,.,14,TRBJ1-2,TRBV29-1,CSVPADRTNYGYTF,TGCAGCGTTCCCGCGGACAGGACTAACTATGGCTACACCTTC
.,.,16,TRBJ1-2,TRBV18,CASSPPPQGSFYGYTF,TGTGCCAGCTCACCACCCCCTCAGGGATCATTCTATGGCTACACCTTC
TRBD2,.,16,TRBJ2-3,TRBV5-1,CASSWGTGGSTDTQYF,TGCGCCAGCAGCTGGGGGACGGGAGGGAGCACAGATACGCAGTATTTT
TRBD1,.,16,TRBJ1-5,TRBV7-9,CASSFFTGGGNQPQHF,TGTGCCAGCAGCTTCTTCACAGGGGGCGGCAATCAGCCCCAGCATTTT
TRBD1,.,16,TRBJ1-4,TRBV6-5,CASSYSVGGGNEKLFF,TGTGCCAGCAGTTACTCAGTCGGAGGGGGCAATGAAAAACTGTTTTTT
TRBD2,.,15,TRBJ2-1,TRBV6-6,CAAKVSGRAGNEQFF,TGTGCCGCCAAAGTTAGCGGGAGGGCCGGAAATGAGCAGTTCTTC
TRBD2,once,15,TRBJ2-3,TRBV11-3,CASSPGGVRADTQYF,TGTGCCAGCAGCCCCGGGGGGGTCAGGGCAGATACGCAGTATTTT